These T cell receptor beta chains were read from a single sample in a study of control samples from healthy donors and cancer patients. The assay was immunoSEQ multiplex PCR, and TCRdb's table has in-frame clones only and misses some. This sample has over 200,000 clones; around 79% occur once, and the top ten carry less than 15%. Sequenced sample: PBMCs. These receptor sequences come from a woman in her sixties with lung cancer. CDR3s include the opening cysteine and the closing phenylalanine or tryptophan. A D gene is named only where the DNA matches it firmly. Rows may omit the clone size; those that give it use once, few, many or a size class.

CDR3 DNA | CDR3 protein | D gene | J gene | V gene | clone size
TGTGCCAGCAGTTACTCCGGGGCAGAGTTCGAGGAGCAGTACTTC | CASSYSGAEFEEQYF | - | TRBJ2-7 | TRBV6-5 | -
TGTGCCAGTAGTATAGGCCAAGGGGCCGTGAACACTGAAGCTTTCTTT | CASSIGQGAVNTEAFF | - | TRBJ1-1 | TRBV19 | -
TGTGCCAGCAGCCCCGGACTAGAAGAGCAGTTCTTC | CASSPGLEEQFF | TRBD2 | TRBJ2-1 | TRBV9 | -
TGCGCCAGCAGCTTGGTAGCGGGTTACAATGAGCAGTTCTTC | CASSLVAGYNEQFF | TRBD2 | TRBJ2-1 | TRBV5-1 | -
TGTGCCAGCAGCAGGTTCGAAGCCGGAGCTTTCTTT | CASSRFEAGAFF | - | TRBJ1-1 | TRBV6-5 | -
TGTGCCAGCGAGGGGGGGTATAGCAATCAGCCCCAGCATTTT | CASEGGYSNQPQHF | - | TRBJ1-5 | TRBV2 | -
TGTGCCAGCAGTCCAGGGGGTACAGGGGCCAACGTCCTGACTTTC | CASSPGGTGANVLTF | TRBD1 | TRBJ2-6 | TRBV6-4 | -
TGTGCCAGCAGCCAAGGCTCCCCCGGGCCCGTGTTTTTT | CASSQGSPGPVFF | - | TRBJ1-4 | TRBV3-1/TRBV3-2 | many
TGTGCCAGCAGCTTAGACCCACTCAAGGGGAACACCGGGGAGCTGTTTTTT | CASSLDPLKGNTGELFF | - | TRBJ2-2 | TRBV7-7 | -
TGTGCCACCAGTGGGGCCCTAGCGGGAGGACCCTACAATGAGCAGTTCTTC | CATSGALAGGPYNEQFF | TRBD2 | TRBJ2-1 | TRBV24-1 | -
TGTGCCAGCAGTAAGACAGCGGGCACTGAAGCTTTCTTT | CASSKTAGTEAFF | - | TRBJ1-1 | TRBV25-1 | -
TGTGCCAGCAGCGTGGACGGTAGCAATCAGCCCCAGCATTTT | CASSVDGSNQPQHF | - | TRBJ1-5 | TRBV5-4 | -
TGTGCCGGGAGTGGGGGGGGCCGGTACCAAGAGACCCAGTACTTC | CAGSGGGRYQETQYF | - | TRBJ2-5 | TRBV5-4 | -
TGTGCCAGCAGCTTTATAGGGGGCATTAGAGATACGCAGTATTTT | CASSFIGGIRDTQYF | TRBD1 | TRBJ2-3 | TRBV11-2 | -
TGTGCCATCAGCCGGGGACAGGGGCAAGAGACCCAGTACTTC | CAISRGQGQETQYF | TRBD1 | TRBJ2-5 | TRBV10-3 | -
TGTGCCAGCAGCTCCCAGCAGGGAGGGGGCACAGATACGCAGTATTTT | CASSSQQGGGTDTQYF | TRBD2 | TRBJ2-3 | TRBV5-4 | -
TGTGCCAGTAGTCCCGGGGGCTTTACTGGAAACACCATATATTTT | CASSPGGFTGNTIYF | - | TRBJ1-3 | TRBV19 | few
TGTGCCAGCAGCTTTTCCAGGGGATTGGCTTTCTTT | CASSFSRGLAFF | - | TRBJ1-1 | TRBV5-4 | -
TGTGCCAGCATGCCCGGGACCCGGCAGGGCGAGCAGTACTTC | CASMPGTRQGEQYF | - | TRBJ2-7 | TRBV2 | once
TGTGCCAGCAGTTACTCGGGACACTCCTACGAGCAGTACTTC | CASSYSGHSYEQYF | - | TRBJ2-7 | TRBV6-5 | -
TGCGCCAGCAGCCCACCTACAGGGGGAAATTCACCCCTCCACTTT | CASSPPTGGNSPLHF | TRBD1 | TRBJ1-6 | TRBV5-1 | -
TGTGCCAGCAGCTTCAGACAGGCGAACACTGAAGCTTTCTTT | CASSFRQANTEAFF | - | TRBJ1-1 | TRBV7-9 | -